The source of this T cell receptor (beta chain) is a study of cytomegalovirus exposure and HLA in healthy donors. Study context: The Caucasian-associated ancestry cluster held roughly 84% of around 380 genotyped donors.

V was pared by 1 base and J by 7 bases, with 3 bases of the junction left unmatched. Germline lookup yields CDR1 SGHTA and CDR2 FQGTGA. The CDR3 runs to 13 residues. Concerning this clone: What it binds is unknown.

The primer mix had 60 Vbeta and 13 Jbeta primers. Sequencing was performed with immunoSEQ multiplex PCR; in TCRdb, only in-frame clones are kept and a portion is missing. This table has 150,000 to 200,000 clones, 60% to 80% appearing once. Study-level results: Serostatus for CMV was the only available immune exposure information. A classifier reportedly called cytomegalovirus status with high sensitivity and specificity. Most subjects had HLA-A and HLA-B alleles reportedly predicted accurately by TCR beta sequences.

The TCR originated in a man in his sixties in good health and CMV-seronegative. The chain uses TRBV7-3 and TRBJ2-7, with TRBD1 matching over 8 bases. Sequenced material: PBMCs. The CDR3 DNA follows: TGTGCCAGCAGCTTAAGGCGGACAGGGGAGCAGTACTTC. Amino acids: CASSLRRTGEQYF.